This T cell receptor (beta chain) was sequenced for a study of beta chain features in type 1 diabetes. Findings and caveats of the study: Type 1 diabetes patients had VDJ junctions that carried fewer insertions and more deletions. Cells with high TCR expression could be over-represented when cDNA is sequenced.

Once sorted, every population was more than 95% pure. Turning to this clone: What it recognizes is unknown.

The germline V gene encodes CDR1 LGHNA and CDR2 YNFKEQ. The CDR3 spans 16 residues. With V trimmed by 4 bases and J by 2 bases, 8 bases remained unmatched. The study reverse transcribed the entire isolated RNA, so it sequenced expressed TCRB transcripts. Assay used: immunoSEQ multiplex PCR; TCRdb lists only in-frame clones, some missing. The data hold over 700,000 clones, with roughly 15% observed a single time. The sample consisted of naive CD4+ T cells from blood. The rearrangement uses TRBV4-2 and TRBJ2-7; TRBD1 matches 10 bases. The receptor was isolated from a woman aged 18-29 years in good health. The CDR3 DNA is TGTGCCAGCAGCCCCCGGGACAGGGGAAACCCCTACGAGCAGTACTTC. Protein: CASSPRDRGNPYEQYF.